Listed below are T cell receptor beta chains from one sample, sequenced in a study of CXCR3-negative and CXCR3-positive naive CD8 T cells. For each CDR3 protein, TCRdb gives one entry from its re-call of the 5' RACE reads, without DNA. This sample's table has around 45,000 distinct CDR3 sequences. Material: naive CXCR3- CD8+ T cells from blood. These receptors were obtained from a human donor in good health. Some clones in this sample may be carry-over from other donors' samples. The CDR3 runs from the conserved cysteine through the conserved F or W. Clone size, where shown, is once, few, many, or a class for clones that have expanded.

J gene	clone size	V gene	CDR3 protein
TRBJ2-1	NA	TRBV7-2	CASSLTDGEQFF
TRBJ1-6	NA	TRBV4-3	CASSQVDSNSPLHF
TRBJ2-7	NA	TRBV2	CASTPGSGYEQYF
TRBJ2-7	NA	TRBV2	CASSGRTVYEQYF
TRBJ1-1	NA	TRBV4-1	CASGRLGTGLNTEAFF
TRBJ1-2	NA	TRBV5-1	CASSLGHTGLIDGYTF
TRBJ2-1	NA	TRBV19	CASGLAAYNEQFF
TRBJ2-7	NA	TRBV7-9	CASSLGNEQYF
TRBJ2-1	NA	TRBV24-1	CATSDLSGGPDNEQFF
TRBJ1-1	NA	TRBV6-5	CASNSQGAGTEAFF
TRBJ1-2	NA	TRBV5-1	CASRDDSVWYGYTF
TRBJ2-7	NA	TRBV29-1	CSVFTGTYEQYF
TRBJ2-1	NA	TRBV5-1	CASSKGQGVNEQFF
TRBJ1-6	NA	TRBV10-3	CAISDRGQNSPLHF
TRBJ2-1	NA	TRBV7-2	CASSPRAGGDEQFF
TRBJ1-6	NA	TRBV21-1	CASSNTESPLHF
TRBJ2-2	NA	TRBV6-6	CASSQDRGQTGELCF
TRBJ2-7	NA	TRBV21-1	CASSKEEADPVLCFGEQYF
TRBJ2-7	medium-sized	TRBV5-5	CASSWSGRSYEQYF
TRBJ2-1	NA	TRBV7-9	CASSLVLGPDEQFF
TRBJ2-1	NA	TRBV6-5	CASSQGQGSYNEQFF
TRBJ1-2	NA	TRBV12-3/TRBV12-4	CASTTDGSELYGYTF
TRBJ2-5	NA	TRBV27	CASRDLVLPATQYF
TRBJ2-5	NA	TRBV29-1	CSVVQDRETQYF
TRBJ1-2	NA	TRBV7-8	CASSSGQGAIYGYTF
TRBJ2-5	NA	TRBV28	CASSTRTSGTPAETQYF
TRBJ2-7	NA	TRBV11-2	CASSAVGRAYHEQYF
TRBJ1-5	medium-sized	TRBV15	CATSMDLGGQPQHF
TRBJ2-1	NA	TRBV7-9	CASSPRLADINNEQFF
TRBJ1-5	NA	TRBV28	CASSLVPGRNQPQHF
TRBJ2-1	NA	TRBV20-1	CSATTLAGGYEQFF
TRBJ2-7	NA	TRBV7-2	CASTRGAGPSYEQYF
TRBJ1-2	NA	TRBV9	CASSAGTFINYGYTF
TRBJ1-4	NA	TRBV7-9	CASSLATQTRGRNEKLFF
TRBJ2-7	NA	TRBV28	CASSLGGRHEQYF
TRBJ2-7	medium-sized	TRBV29-1	CSVGGTAGEEQYF
TRBJ2-5	medium-sized	TRBV4-1	CASSQDELAGEQQTQYF
TRBJ2-1	NA	TRBV7-9	CASSLELNEQLF
TRBJ1-6	NA	TRBV7-9	CASSWETGRDPPLHF
TRBJ1-4	NA	TRBV29-1	CSARTWDEKLFF
TRBJ2-7	NA	TRBV14	CASSQGPARSYEQYF
TRBJ2-7	NA	TRBV5-1	CASSLRGAYEQYF
TRBJ2-1	NA	TRBV6-4	CASSDVVTKEYNEQFF
TRBJ2-1	NA	TRBV5-5	CASSSNYFESQFF
TRBJ2-5	NA	TRBV27	CASSPPASPETQYF
TRBJ2-3	NA	TRBV2	CASSDRGRTDTQYF
TRBJ2-1	NA	TRBV12-3/TRBV12-4	CASSEYRGPDNEQFF
TRBJ2-3	NA	TRBV14	CASSHVDTQYF
TRBJ2-1	NA	TRBV24-1	CAISGGGMNEQFF
TRBJ1-1	NA	TRBV28	CASRIKINPTEAFF
TRBJ2-7	NA	TRBV7-9	CASSHRDRGEQYF
TRBJ2-2	NA	TRBV19	CASSILAGGAGELFF
TRBJ2-5	NA	TRBV7-2	CASSLEEGQETQYF
TRBJ2-1	NA	TRBV6-2/TRBV6-3	CASSPGTVATYNEQFF